In its sample, the clone carrying this T cell receptor (beta chain) was seen a few times. Its target is not known. In TCRdb, the RT-PCR reads were re-called with MiXCR into one record per CDR3 protein. The sample has about 500,000 distinct CDR3 sequences, about 15% seen once; the top ten hold over 2.5%. The record originates from a study of response to subunit inactivated influenza vaccine. Overall study results and limits: It was the authors' suggestion that each seasonal influenza vaccination recruits few new T cells.

The CDR3 runs 18 residues. The trim removed 0 bases at V and 4 bases at J, leaving 8 bases unmatched. Germline V lookup: CDR1 MNHEY, CDR2 SVGEGT. This chain joins TRBV6-2 or TRBV6-3 and TRBJ2-3, with 12 positions matching TRBD2. The receptor comes from a man between 45 and 75 years old who received an inactivated influenza vaccine. Sequenced material: CD4+ T cells sorted from PBMCs, taken roughly 24 months after vaccination. The CDR3 DNA reads TGTGCCAGCAGTTACTCGGCTTGGACTAGCGGGGACTCAGATACGCAGTATTTT. This translates into CASSYSAWTSGDSDTQYF.